This paragraph covers one T cell receptor beta chain sequence. Some clones are missing from TCRdb's copy, which holds only in-frame ones; the method was immunoSEQ multiplex PCR. This table has about 150,000 clones, about nine tenths appearing once. Per germline, CDR1 MGHRA and CDR2 YSYEKL. V was shortened by 1 base and J by 14 bases, with 11 bases between the two germline ends. There are 11 residues in the CDR3. This sample is drawn from a study of blood T cell repertoires in COVID-19. This TCR came from a woman in her 40s who had been exposed to COVID-19. The chain recombines TRBV4-1 with TRBJ1-1, with a possible D match to TRBD1 (5 bases). The specimen was PBMCs or T cells enriched from blood (not recorded which). The CDR3 coding sequence is TGCGCCAGCAGCCAAGCGGCGGGGCACTTCTTT. Translated: CASSQAAGHFF.